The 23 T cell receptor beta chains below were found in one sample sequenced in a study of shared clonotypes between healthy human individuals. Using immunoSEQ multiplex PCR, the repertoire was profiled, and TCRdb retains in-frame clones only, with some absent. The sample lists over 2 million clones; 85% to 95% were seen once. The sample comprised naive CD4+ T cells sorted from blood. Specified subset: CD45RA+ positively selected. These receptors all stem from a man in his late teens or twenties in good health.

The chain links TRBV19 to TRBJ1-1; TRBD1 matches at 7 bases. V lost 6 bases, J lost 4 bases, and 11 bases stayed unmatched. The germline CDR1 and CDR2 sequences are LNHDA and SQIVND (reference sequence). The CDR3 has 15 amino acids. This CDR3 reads CASSGRQGVVTEAFF. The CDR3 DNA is TGTGCCAGTAGCGGTAGACAGGGCGTAGTCACTGAAGCTTTCTTT. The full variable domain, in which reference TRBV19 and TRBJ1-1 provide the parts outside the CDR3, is DGGITQSPKYLFRKEGQNVTLSCEQNLNHDAMYWYRQDPGQGLRLIYYSQIVNDFQKGDIAEGYSVSREKKESFPLTVTSAQKNPTAFYLCASSGRQGVVTEAFFGQGTRLTVV.

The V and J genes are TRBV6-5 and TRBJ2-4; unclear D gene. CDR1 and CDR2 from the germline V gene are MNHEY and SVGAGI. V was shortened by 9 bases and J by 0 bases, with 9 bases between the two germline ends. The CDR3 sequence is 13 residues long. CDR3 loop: CASGKLAKNIQYF. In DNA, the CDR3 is TGTGCCAGTGGGAAGCTAGCCAAAAACATTCAGTACTTC.

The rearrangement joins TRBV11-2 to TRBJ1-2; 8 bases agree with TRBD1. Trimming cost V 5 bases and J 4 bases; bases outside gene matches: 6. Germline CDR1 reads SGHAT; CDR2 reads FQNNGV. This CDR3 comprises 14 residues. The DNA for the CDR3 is TGTGCCAGCAGCCAAGGACAGGGACTCTATGGCTACACCTTC. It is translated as CASSQGQGLYGYTF. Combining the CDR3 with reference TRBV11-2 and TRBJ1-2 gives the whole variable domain EAGVAQSPRYKIIEKRQSVAFWCNPISGHATLYWYQQILGQGPKLLIQFQNNGVVDDSQLPKDRFSAERLKGVDSTLKIQPAKLEDSAVYLCASSQGQGLYGYTFGSGTRLTVV.

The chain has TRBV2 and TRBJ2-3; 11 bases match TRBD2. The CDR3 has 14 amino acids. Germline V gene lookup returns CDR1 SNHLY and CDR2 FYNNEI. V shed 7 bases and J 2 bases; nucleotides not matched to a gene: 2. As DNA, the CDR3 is TGTGCCAGCACGGGACTAGCGGTCACAGATACGCAGTATTTT. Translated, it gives CASTGLAVTDTQYF.

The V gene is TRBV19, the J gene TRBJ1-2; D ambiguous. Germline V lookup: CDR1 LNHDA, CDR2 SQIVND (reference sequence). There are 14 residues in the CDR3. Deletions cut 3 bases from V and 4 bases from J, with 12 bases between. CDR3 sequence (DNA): TGTGCCAGTAGTATCCGGACCACGGGCTATGGCTACACCTTC. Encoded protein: CASSIRTTGYGYTF. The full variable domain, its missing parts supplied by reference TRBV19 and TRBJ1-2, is DGGITQSPKYLFRKEGQNVTLSCEQNLNHDAMYWYRQDPGQGLRLIYYSQIVNDFQKGDIAEGYSVSREKKESFPLTVTSAQKNPTAFYLCASSIRTTGYGYTFGSGTRLTVV.

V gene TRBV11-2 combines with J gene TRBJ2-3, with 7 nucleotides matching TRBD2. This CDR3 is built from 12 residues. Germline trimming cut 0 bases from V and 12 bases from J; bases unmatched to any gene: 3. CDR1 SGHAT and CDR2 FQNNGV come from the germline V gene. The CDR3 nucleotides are TGTGCCAGCAGCTTAGATTGGACTAGTCAGTATTTT. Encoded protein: CASSLDWTSQYF.

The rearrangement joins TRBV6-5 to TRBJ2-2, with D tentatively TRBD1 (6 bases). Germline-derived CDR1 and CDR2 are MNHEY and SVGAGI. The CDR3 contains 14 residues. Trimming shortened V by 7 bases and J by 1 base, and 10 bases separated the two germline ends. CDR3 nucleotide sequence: TGTGCCAGCAATCCCAGGGGGAACACCGGGGAGCTGTTTTTT. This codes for CASNPRGNTGELFF.

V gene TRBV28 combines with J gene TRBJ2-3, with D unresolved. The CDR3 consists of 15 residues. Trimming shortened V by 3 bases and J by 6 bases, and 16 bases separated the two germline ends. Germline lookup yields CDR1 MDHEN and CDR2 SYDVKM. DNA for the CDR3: TGTGCCAGCAGTTTCCGGCAGACTCCCGGGGATACGCAGTATTTT. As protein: CASSFRQTPGDTQYF.

The CDR3 spells CASSLAPTTSGTDTQYF. In nucleotides, the CDR3 is TGTGCCAGCAGCTTGGCCCCAACGACTAGCGGGACTGATACGCAGTATTTT. This chain joins TRBV5-4 and TRBJ2-3; 11 bases fit TRBD2. The junction had 9 bases not matched to a gene; V was cut back by 0 bases and J by 6 bases. The CDR3 contains 17 residues. Germline CDR1 SGHNT, CDR2 YYREEE (reference sequence).

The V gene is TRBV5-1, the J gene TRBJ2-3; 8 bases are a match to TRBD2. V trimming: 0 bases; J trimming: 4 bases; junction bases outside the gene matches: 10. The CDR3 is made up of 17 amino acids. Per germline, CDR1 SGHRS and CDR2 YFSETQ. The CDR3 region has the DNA TGCGCCAGCAGCTTGGGTGGCAGCGGGAGTTTCCCAGATACGCAGTATTTT. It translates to CASSLGGSGSFPDTQYF.

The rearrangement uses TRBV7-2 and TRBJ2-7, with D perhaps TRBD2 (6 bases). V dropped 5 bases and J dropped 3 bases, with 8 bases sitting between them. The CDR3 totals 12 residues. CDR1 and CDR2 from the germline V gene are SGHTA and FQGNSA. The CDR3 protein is CASSVGSYEQYF. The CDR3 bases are TGTGCCAGCAGCGTCGGGAGCTACGAGCAGTACTTC.

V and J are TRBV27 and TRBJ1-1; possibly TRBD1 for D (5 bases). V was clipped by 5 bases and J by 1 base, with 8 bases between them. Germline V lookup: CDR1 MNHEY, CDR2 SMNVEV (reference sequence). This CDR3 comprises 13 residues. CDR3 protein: CASSHDRNTEAFF. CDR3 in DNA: TGTGCCAGCAGTCACGACAGGAACACTGAAGCTTTCTTT.

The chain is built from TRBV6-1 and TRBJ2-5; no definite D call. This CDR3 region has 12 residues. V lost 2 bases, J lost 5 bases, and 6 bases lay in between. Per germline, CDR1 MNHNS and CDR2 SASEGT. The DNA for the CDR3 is TGTGCCAGCAGTGAAAATAGGGAGACCCAGTACTTC. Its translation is CASSENRETQYF.

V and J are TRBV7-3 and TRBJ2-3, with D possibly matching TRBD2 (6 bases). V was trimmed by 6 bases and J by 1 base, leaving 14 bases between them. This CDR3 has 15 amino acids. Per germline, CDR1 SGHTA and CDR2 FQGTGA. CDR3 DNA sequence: TGTGCCAGCAGGACGGGGTCTAGCGGCACAGATACGCAGTATTTT. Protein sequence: CASRTGSSGTDTQYF.

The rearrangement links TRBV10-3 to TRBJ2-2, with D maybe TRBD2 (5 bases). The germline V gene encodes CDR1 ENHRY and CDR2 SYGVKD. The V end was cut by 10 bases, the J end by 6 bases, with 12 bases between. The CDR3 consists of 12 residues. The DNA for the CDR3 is TGTGCCACAAAATCGGAGGCCGGGGAGCTGTTTTTT. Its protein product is CATKSEAGELFF.

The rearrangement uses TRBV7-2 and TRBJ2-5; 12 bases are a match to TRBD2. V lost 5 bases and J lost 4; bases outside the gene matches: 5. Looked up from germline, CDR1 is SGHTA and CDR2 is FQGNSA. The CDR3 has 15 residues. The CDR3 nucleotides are TGTGCCAGCAGCCGGCTAGCGGGAGGGGGAGAGACCCAGTACTTC. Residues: CASSRLAGGGETQYF.

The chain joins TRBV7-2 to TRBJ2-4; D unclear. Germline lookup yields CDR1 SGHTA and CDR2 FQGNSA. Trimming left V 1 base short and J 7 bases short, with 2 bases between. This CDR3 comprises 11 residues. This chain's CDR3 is CASSLGNIQYF. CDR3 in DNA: TGTGCCAGCAGCTTAGGTAACATTCAGTACTTC. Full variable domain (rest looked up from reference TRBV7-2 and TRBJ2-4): GAGVSQSPSNKVTEKGKDVELRCDPISGHTALYWYRQSLGQGLEFLIYFQGNSAPDKSGLPSDRFSAERTGGSVSTLTIQRTQQEDSAVYLCASSLGNIQYFGAGTRLSVL.

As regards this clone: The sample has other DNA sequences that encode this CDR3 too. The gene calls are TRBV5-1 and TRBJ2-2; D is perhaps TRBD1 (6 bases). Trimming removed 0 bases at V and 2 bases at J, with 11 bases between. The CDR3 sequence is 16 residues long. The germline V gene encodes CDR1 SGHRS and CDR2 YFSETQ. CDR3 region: CASSLEVTGNTGELFF. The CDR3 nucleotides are TGCGCCAGCAGCTTGGAGGTGACAGGTAACACCGGGGAGCTGTTTTTT.

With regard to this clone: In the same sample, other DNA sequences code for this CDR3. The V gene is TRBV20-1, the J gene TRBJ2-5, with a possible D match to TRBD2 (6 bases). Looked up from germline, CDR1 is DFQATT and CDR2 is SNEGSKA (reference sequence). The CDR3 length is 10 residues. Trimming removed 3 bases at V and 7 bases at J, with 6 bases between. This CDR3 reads CSARGGTQYF. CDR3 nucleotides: TGCAGTGCTAGGGGGGGGACCCAGTACTTC.

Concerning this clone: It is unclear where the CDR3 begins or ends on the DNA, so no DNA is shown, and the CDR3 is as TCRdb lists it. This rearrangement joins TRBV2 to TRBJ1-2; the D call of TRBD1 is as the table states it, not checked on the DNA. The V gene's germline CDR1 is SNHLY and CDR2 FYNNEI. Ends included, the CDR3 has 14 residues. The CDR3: CASSEVGTGNLDTF.

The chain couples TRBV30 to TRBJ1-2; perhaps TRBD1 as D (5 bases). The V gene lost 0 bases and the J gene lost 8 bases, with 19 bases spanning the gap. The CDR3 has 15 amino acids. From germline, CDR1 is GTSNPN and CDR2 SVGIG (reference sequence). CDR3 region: CAWSVRRGVGLGYTF. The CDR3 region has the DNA TGTGCCTGGAGTGTAAGGAGGGGCGTCGGTCTCGGCTACACCTTC.

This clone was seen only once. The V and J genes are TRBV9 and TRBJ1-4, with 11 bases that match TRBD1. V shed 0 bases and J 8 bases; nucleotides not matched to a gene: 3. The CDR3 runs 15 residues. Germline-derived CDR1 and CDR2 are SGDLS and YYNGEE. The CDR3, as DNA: TGTGCCAGCAGCGTAGGAGGGACAGGGGGAGAAAAACTGTTTTTT. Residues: CASSVGGTGGEKLFF. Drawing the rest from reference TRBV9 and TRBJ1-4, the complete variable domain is DSGVTQTPKHLITATGQRVTLRCSPRSGDLSVYWYQQSLDQGLQFLIQYYNGEERAKGNILERFSAQQFPDLHSELNLSSLELGDSALYFCASSVGGTGGEKLFFGSGTQLSVL.

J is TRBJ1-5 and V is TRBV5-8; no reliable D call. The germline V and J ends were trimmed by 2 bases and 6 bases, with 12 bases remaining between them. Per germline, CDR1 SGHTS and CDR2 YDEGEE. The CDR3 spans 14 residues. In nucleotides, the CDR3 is TGTGCCAGCAGCTTCGGGAACCAAGGTCAGCCCCAGCATTTT. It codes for CASSFGNQGQPQHF.